A selection of T cell receptor beta chains follows, all from one sample in a study of blood T cell repertoires in COVID-19. The table came from immunoSEQ multiplex PCR; TCRdb's copy has only in-frame clones and leaves some out. The sample contains 180,000 or so clones, over 70% of which appear only once. Sequenced: PBMCs or T cells enriched from blood (not recorded which). Receptor source: a man in his sixties who had been exposed to COVID-19. Both conserved end residues are part of each CDR3. The order of the fields is D gene, clone size, V gene, J gene, CDR3 DNA, CDR3 protein. The D gene is left open where the match is weak. Some rows mark clone size as missing; the rest say once, few, many or name a class of expanded clone.

D: TRBD1; size: few; V: TRBV30; J: TRBJ2-7; DNA: TGTGCCTGGAGTTTTACAGGGGGCAACGAGCAGTACTTC; CDR3: CAWSFTGGNEQYF
D: -; size: few; V: TRBV24-1; J: TRBJ2-2; DNA: TGTGCCACCAGTGAGAGGGCCGACACCGGGGAGCTGTTTTTT; CDR3: CATSERADTGELFF
D: TRBD1; size: few; V: TRBV29-1; J: TRBJ1-3; DNA: TGCAGCGTTCGTACCGGGACAGGGGAACGCGACTCTGGAAACACCATATATTTT; CDR3: CSVRTGTGERDSGNTIYF
D: -; size: -; V: TRBV3-1/TRBV3-2; J: TRBJ2-6; DNA: TGTGCCAGCAGCCGCCCCTCGCGGCCCAGCTCTGGGGCCAACGTCCTGACTTTC; CDR3: CASSRPSRPSSGANVLTF
D: -; size: -; V: TRBV27; J: TRBJ2-3; DNA: TGTGCCAGCAGGAACAGGGTAACAAGCACAGATACGCAGTATTTT; CDR3: CASRNRVTSTDTQYF
D: -; size: -; V: TRBV3-1/TRBV3-2; J: TRBJ1-1; DNA: TGTGCCAGCAGCCAAGTACAGGGAGTCGGTGAAGCTTTCTTT; CDR3: CASSQVQGVGEAFF
D: TRBD1; size: -; V: TRBV19; J: TRBJ2-5; DNA: TGTGCCAGTAGTCCCGGGACAGGGGGGGAGACCCAGTACTTC; CDR3: CASSPGTGGETQYF
D: TRBD1; size: once; V: TRBV19; J: TRBJ2-7; DNA: TGTGCCAGTAGTAGCCGGGACAGGACCTACGAGCAGTACTTC; CDR3: CASSSRDRTYEQYF
D: TRBD1; size: -; V: TRBV5-6; J: TRBJ2-4; DNA: TGTGCCAGCAGCTCCACTCCGGGACAGGGAGGGAACATTCAGTACTTC; CDR3: CASSSTPGQGGNIQYF
D: -; size: once; V: TRBV27; J: TRBJ2-7; DNA: TGTGCCAGCAGTGTCACTTTTAGCTCCTACGAGCAGTACTTC; CDR3: CASSVTFSSYEQYF
D: -; size: once; V: TRBV5-8; J: TRBJ1-1; DNA: TGTGCCAGCAGCTTGTCGGGGTCTGAAGCTTTCTTT; CDR3: CASSLSGSEAFF
D: -; size: -; V: TRBV7-2; J: TRBJ2-3; DNA: TGTGCCAGCAGCCAACATACCACAGATACGCAGTATTTT; CDR3: CASSQHTTDTQYF
D: TRBD1; size: -; V: TRBV20-1; J: TRBJ1-4; DNA: TGCAGTGCTAGTAGGGGACGGGACAGGGCAAACCCACTCGAAAAACTGTTTTTT; CDR3: CSASRGRDRANPLEKLFF
D: TRBD2; size: -; V: TRBV6-2/TRBV6-3; J: TRBJ2-7; DNA: TGTGCCAGCAGTTCCCCGGGGAGCGGGATCCCCTACGAGCAGTACTTC; CDR3: CASSSPGSGIPYEQYF
D: TRBD2; size: -; V: TRBV7-3; J: TRBJ2-7; DNA: TGTGCCAGCAGCCCGCTAGCGGGACCTTACGAGCAGTACTTC; CDR3: CASSPLAGPYEQYF
D: -; size: -; V: TRBV5-5; J: TRBJ1-1; DNA: TGTGCCAGCAGCTTGGGGGCCGGACTCACTGAAGCTTTCTTT; CDR3: CASSLGAGLTEAFF
D: TRBD2; size: -; V: TRBV19; J: TRBJ2-2; DNA: TGTGCCAGTACCCTTAGCGGGGCTAGCACCGGGGAGCTGTTTTTT; CDR3: CASTLSGASTGELFF
D: TRBD1; size: -; V: TRBV5-6; J: TRBJ2-1; DNA: TGTGCCAGCAGCCTCCGCAGGACAGGGGAAACCTACAATGAGCAGTTCTTC; CDR3: CASSLRRTGETYNEQFF
D: -; size: -; V: TRBV28; J: TRBJ2-1; DNA: TGTGCCAGCAATGCAGGGGTCAATGAGCAGTTCTTC; CDR3: CASNAGVNEQFF